This TCR beta chain was recovered during a study of blood T cells in healthy people across ages. Study-level points and caveats: Getting older went along with TCR beta diversity per million T cells dropping roughly linearly. More naive CD4+ cells and higher diversity marked long-lived donors relative to aged donors.

Only a few counts were recorded for this clonotype. What it binds is unknown. The V and J ends lost 4 bases and 5 bases respectively, with 16 bases between them. CDR3 length equals 15 residues. Germline CDR1 is SGHKS and CDR2 is YYEKEE (reference sequence). A second PCR of 7 to 11 cycles used a sample-barcoded 5' primer and a J-beta primer mix. TCRdb reanalysed the 5' RACE reads using MiXCR and keeps one entry per CDR3 protein. Of 700,000 to 1,000,000 distinct CDR3 sequences listed, 40% to 50% are singletons. Samples had at least 6.5 million PBMCs isolated from them. The extraction recovered at least 5.5 micrograms of total RNA per sample.

V usage is TRBV5-5 and J usage is TRBJ2-1; perhaps TRBD1 as D (5 bases). The sequence came from a man aged 60 to 69 in good health. The sample comprised blood. The CDR3 DNA reads TGTGCCAGCAGCACCGGACCCAGGGAAAACAATGAGCAGTTCTTC. Its translation is CASSTGPRENNEQFF.